Below are 11 T cell receptor beta chains sequenced from a single sample in a study of blood T cell repertoires in COVID-19. Sequencing used immunoSEQ multiplex PCR; TCRdb keeps in-frame clones, though not all of them. The sample shows more than 45,000 clones, less than 90% of them seen only once. The sequenced sample was peripheral blood. These receptors came from a human donor with active COVID-19. The donor label of this sample is uncertain.

The genes are TRBV7-2 and TRBJ2-1; TRBD2 matches at 8 bases. Germline V gene data show CDR1 as SGHTA and CDR2 as FQGNSA. The CDR3 covers 16 residues. The V gene end was trimmed by 1 base and the J gene end by 6 bases; junction bases not matched to a gene: 8. The CDR3 protein is CASSLVSAGGLNEQFF. CDR3 bases: TGTGCCAGCAGCTTAGTTTCCGCGGGGGGCCTCAATGAGCAGTTCTTC.

This chain uses TRBV4-3 with TRBJ2-3; perhaps TRBD1 as D (5 bases). Germline CDR1 LGHNA, CDR2 YSLEER. The germline V and J ends were trimmed by 0 bases and 4 bases, with 11 bases remaining between them. The CDR3 runs to 15 residues. The CDR3 spells CASSQDREAADTQYF. Written as DNA, the CDR3 is TGCGCCAGCAGCCAAGACAGGGAAGCTGCAGATACGCAGTATTTT.

The CDR3 sequence: CASSQEWRGSFGEKLFF. CDR3 sequence (DNA): TGCGCCAGCAGCCAAGAATGGAGGGGTTCCTTCGGTGAAAAACTGTTTTTT. The chain couples TRBV4-1 to TRBJ1-4, with TRBD1 as a possible D gene (5 bases). This CDR3 region has 17 residues. V gave up 0 bases and J gave up 7 bases, with 18 bases separating them. CDR1 is MGHRA and CDR2 is YSYEKL in the germline V gene.

V and J are TRBV2 and TRBJ1-5; D is possibly TRBD1 (5 bases). The CDR3 covers 15 residues. Between the trimmed V and J ends, which lost 6 bases and 5 bases, there was a span of 17 bases. Germline loops: CDR1 SNHLY, CDR2 FYNNEI. The CDR3 spells CASRREIAGDQPQHF. In DNA form, the CDR3 reads TGTGCCAGCAGGCGAGAGATAGCGGGGGATCAGCCCCAGCATTTT.

The V and J genes are TRBV6-6 and TRBJ1-4; no reliable D call. Germline CDR1 reads MNHNY; CDR2 reads SVGAGI (reference sequence). This CDR3 comprises 17 residues. Trimming took off 5 bases at V and 8 bases at J, with 24 bases between the two ends. The DNA of the CDR3 is TGTGCCAGCAGTCGTCCTCGACGGCAGGCACCAAGAGAAAAACTGTTTTTT. Translation: CASSRPRRQAPREKLFF.

A single count supports this clone. The rearrangement links TRBV2 to TRBJ1-2; D possibly corresponds to TRBD1 (6 bases). Germline CDR1 SNHLY, CDR2 FYNNEI. Trimming took 6 bases from V and 2 from J, leaving 10 bases between them. This CDR3 is built from 13 residues. Here the CDR3 reads CASSLGQNYGYTF. The DNA for the CDR3 is TGTGCCAGCAGCCTCGGACAGAACTATGGCTACACCTTC.

This sequence joins TRBV20-1 and TRBJ2-7; maybe TRBD2 (5 bases). V lost 6 bases, J lost 6 bases, and 12 bases lay in between. CDR3 length: 11 residues. Germline lookup yields CDR1 DFQATT and CDR2 SNEGSKA (reference sequence). For the CDR3, the DNA is TGCAGTGCCGATCTAGCAGCCGAGCAGTACTTC. Its translation: CSADLAAEQYF.

The rearrangement joins TRBV19 to TRBJ2-2; TRBD2 is a possible D gene (6 bases). V dropped 7 bases and J dropped 5 bases, with 14 bases sitting between them. The germline V gene encodes CDR1 LNHDA and CDR2 SQIVND (reference sequence). The CDR3 is 14 residues long. The chain's CDR3 is CASIPIGGTGELFF. As DNA, the CDR3 is TGTGCCAGTATCCCAATAGGAGGGACCGGGGAGCTGTTTTTT.

The V gene is TRBV4-3, the J gene TRBJ2-5; D gene unclear. The V end lost 0 bases, the J end lost 5 bases, and 16 bases lay between the germline ends. Per the germline V gene, CDR1 is LGHNA and CDR2 is YSLEER. The CDR3 contains 16 residues. CDR3 nucleotides: TGCGCCAGCAGCCAAGATCTGCGGATCGGCGGCGAGACCCAGTACTTC. Protein sequence: CASSQDLRIGGETQYF.

This chain connects TRBV4-3 to TRBJ2-7; TRBD2 matches 8 bases. The CDR3 runs to 16 residues. Germline V gene data show CDR1 as LGHNA and CDR2 as YSLEER. The V and J ends lost 0 bases and 4 bases, in that order; junction bases with no gene match: 8. The CDR3 here is CASSQERAGATYEQYF. The CDR3 bases are TGCGCCAGCAGCCAAGAAAGAGCGGGGGCCACGTACGAGCAGTACTTC.

The CDR3 nucleotides read TGTGCCACGGACATGGGGACAGAAGCTTTCTTT. This gives the protein CATDMGTEAFF. V usage is TRBV19 and J usage is TRBJ1-1; D possibly corresponds to TRBD1 (6 bases). The germline V gene encodes CDR1 LNHDA and CDR2 SQIVND (reference sequence). The CDR3 has 11 residues. V lost 10 bases to trimming and J lost 8 bases, with 14 bases between them.